A selection of T cell receptor beta chains follows, all from one sample in a study of T cell clonotyping in hematopoietic cell transplantation. Libraries were prepared by immunoSEQ multiplex PCR; TCRdb keeps only in-frame clonotypes and omits some of them. The sample records some 29,000 clones, 60% to 85% being singletons. This specimen was peripheral blood mononuclear cells, taken before stem cell transplant. The receptors shown here come from a woman aged 25-40 years with chronic myeloid leukemia. Some clones in this sample may be carry-over from other donors' samples. Both conserved end residues are part of each CDR3. A D gene is named only where the DNA matches it firmly. Expanded clones are given a class, and other clones once, few, many or no size at all.

size: -; length: 15; J: TRBJ2-2; D: -; V: TRBV25-1; DNA: TGTGCCAGCAGTGAAGGCGGGGCGGACACCGGGGAGCTGTTTTTT; CDR3: CASSEGGADTGELFF
size: -; length: 13; J: TRBJ1-1; D: -; V: TRBV7-3; DNA: TGTGCCAGCAGCTTTGGGATGAACACTGAAGCTTTCTTT; CDR3: CASSFGMNTEAFF
size: few; length: 12; J: TRBJ1-5; D: -; V: TRBV27; DNA: TGTGCCAGCAGCCTTCTTAATCAGCCCCAGCATTTT; CDR3: CASSLLNQPQHF
size: once; length: 13; J: TRBJ1-1; D: -; V: TRBV2; DNA: TGTGCCAGCGTTGGGCTGCCGAACACTGAAGCTTTCTTT; CDR3: CASVGLPNTEAFF